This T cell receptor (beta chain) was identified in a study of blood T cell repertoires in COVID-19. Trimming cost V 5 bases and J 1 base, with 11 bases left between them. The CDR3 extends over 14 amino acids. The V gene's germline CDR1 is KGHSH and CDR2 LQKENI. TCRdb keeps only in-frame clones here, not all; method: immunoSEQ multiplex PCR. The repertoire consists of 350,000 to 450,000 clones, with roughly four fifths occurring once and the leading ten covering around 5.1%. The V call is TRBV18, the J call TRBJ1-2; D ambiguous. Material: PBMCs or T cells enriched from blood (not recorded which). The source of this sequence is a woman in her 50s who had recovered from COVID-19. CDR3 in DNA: TGTGCCAGCTCAGGAGAAGGGAGTAACTATGGCTACACCTTC. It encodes CASSGEGSNYGYTF.